This paragraph covers one T cell receptor (beta chain) sequence. Its matching antigen is unknown. The germline gene is not matched at one end of the junction; a read error may be the cause. This specimen belongs to a study of CD8 T cells in ankylosing spondylitis. Overall study findings and caveats: Some motif variants were previously reported in reactive arthritis synovial fluid and blood. Disease-linked clones bore a CD8+ phenotype and were relatively rare in peripheral blood. For ankylosing spondylitis blood, a TCR beta motif of several highly homologous variants appeared characteristic.

Per the germline V gene, CDR1 is SEHNR and CDR2 is FQNEAQ (reference sequence). The CDR3 runs to 15 residues. Library preparation for TCR beta used quantitative 5'-RACE with molecular barcodes. TCRdb reanalysed the 5' RACE reads using MiXCR and keeps one entry per CDR3 protein. Here the sample spans more than 250,000 distinct CDR3 sequences, 11% being singletons. The clonotype originates from a female donor with ankylosing spondylitis or in good health (not recorded which). The sample taken for sequencing was blood, either unsorted or a sorted T cell fraction (not recorded which). This sequence joins TRBV7-9 and TRBJ2-2; 10 bases are shared with TRBD2. As DNA, the CDR3 is TGTGCCAGCAACTTAGCGGGAGGAAGGACCGGGGAGCTGTTTTTT. This encodes CASNLAGGRTGELFF.